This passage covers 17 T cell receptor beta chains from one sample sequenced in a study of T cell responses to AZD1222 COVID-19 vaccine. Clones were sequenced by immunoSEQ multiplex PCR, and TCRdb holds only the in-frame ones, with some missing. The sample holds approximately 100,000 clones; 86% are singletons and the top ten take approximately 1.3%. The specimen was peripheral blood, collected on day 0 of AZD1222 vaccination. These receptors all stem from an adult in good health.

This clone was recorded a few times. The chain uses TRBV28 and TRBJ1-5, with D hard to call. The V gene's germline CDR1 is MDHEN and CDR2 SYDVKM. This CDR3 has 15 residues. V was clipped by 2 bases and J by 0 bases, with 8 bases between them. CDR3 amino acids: CASSLEAVSNQPQHF. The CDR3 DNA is TGTGCCAGCAGTTTAGAGGCAGTTAGCAATCAGCCCCAGCATTTT.

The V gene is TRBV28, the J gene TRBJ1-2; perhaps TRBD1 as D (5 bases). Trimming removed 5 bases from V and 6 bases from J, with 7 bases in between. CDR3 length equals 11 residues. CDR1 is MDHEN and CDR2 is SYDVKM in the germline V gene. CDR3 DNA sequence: TGTGCCAGCAGTGACAGAAATGGCTACACCTTC. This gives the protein CASSDRNGYTF.

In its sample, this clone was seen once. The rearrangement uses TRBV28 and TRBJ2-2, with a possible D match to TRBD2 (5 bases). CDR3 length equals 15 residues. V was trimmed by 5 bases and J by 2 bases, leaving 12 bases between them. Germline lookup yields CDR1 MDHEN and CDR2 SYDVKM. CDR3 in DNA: TGTGCCAGCAGTCGAGCCGGGGAAAACACCGGGGAGCTGTTTTTT. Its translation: CASSRAGENTGELFF.

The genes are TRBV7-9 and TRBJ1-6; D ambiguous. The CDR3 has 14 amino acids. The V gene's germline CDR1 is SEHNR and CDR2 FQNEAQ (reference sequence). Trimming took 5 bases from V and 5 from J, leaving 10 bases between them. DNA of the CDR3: TGTGCCAGCAGCCCAGATATGGATAATTCACCCCTCCACTTT. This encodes CASSPDMDNSPLHF.

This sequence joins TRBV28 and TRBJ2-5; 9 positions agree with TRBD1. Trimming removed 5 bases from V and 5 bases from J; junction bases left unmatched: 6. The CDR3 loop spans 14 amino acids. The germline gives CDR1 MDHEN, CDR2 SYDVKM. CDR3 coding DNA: TGTGCCAGCAGTGTATTAGACAGGGGGGAGACCCAGTACTTC. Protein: CASSVLDRGETQYF.

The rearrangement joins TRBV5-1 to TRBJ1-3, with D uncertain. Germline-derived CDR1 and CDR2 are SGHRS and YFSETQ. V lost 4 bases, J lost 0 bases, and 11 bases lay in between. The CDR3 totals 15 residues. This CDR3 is CASSTEKSSGNTIYF. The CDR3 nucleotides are TGCGCCAGCAGCACGGAAAAGAGCTCTGGAAACACCATATATTTT.

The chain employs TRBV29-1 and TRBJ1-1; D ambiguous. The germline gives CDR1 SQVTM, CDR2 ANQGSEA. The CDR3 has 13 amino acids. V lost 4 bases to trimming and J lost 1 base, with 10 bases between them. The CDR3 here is CSVVLNQNTEAFF. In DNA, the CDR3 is TGCAGCGTTGTCCTGAACCAGAACACTGAAGCTTTCTTT.

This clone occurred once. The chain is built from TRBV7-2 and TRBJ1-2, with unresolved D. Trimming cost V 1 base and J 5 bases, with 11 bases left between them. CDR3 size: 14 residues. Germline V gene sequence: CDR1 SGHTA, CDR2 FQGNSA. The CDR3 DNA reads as TGTGCCAGCAGCTTAGTAGTTACGGATTATGGCTACACCTTC. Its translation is CASSLVVTDYGYTF.

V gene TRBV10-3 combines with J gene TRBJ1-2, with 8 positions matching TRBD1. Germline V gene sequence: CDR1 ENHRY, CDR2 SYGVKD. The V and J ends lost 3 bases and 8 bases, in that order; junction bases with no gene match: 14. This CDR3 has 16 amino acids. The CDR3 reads CAISESAGQEVGGYTF. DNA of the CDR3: TGTGCCATCAGTGAATCGGCGGGACAGGAGGTGGGCGGCTACACCTTC.

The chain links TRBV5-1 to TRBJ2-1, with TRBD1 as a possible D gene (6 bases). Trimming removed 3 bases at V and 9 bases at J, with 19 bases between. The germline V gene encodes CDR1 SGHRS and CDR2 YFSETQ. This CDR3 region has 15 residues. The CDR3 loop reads CASSSTIQGAGEQFF. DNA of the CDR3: TGCGCCAGCAGCTCAACAATACAGGGAGCAGGTGAGCAGTTCTTC.

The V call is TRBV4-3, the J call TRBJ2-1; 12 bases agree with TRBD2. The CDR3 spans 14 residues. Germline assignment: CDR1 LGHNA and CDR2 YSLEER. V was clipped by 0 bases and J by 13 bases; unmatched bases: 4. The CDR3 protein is CASSQELAGGNQFF. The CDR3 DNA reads TGCGCCAGCAGCCAAGAACTAGCGGGAGGCAACCAGTTCTTC.

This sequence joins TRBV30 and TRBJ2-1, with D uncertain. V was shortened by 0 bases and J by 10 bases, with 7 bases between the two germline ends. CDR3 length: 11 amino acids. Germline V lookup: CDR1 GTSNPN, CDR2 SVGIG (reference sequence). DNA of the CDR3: TGTGCCTGGAGTGTAGTAAGGGAGCAGTTCTTC. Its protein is CAWSVVREQFF.

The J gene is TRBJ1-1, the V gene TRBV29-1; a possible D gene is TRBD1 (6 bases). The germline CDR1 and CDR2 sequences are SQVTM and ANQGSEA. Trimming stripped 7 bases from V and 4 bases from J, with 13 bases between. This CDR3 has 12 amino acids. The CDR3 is CSALKQGTEAFF. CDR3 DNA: TGCAGCGCCTTGAAACAGGGCACTGAAGCTTTCTTT.

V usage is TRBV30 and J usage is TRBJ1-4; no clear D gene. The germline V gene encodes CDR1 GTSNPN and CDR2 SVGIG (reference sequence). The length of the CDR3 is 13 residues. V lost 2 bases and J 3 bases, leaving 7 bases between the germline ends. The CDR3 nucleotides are TGTGCCTGGAGTAGGTCTGCTAATGAAAAACTGTTTTTT. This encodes CAWSRSANEKLFF. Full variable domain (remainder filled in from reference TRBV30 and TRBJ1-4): SQTIHQWPATLVQPVGSPLSLECTVEGTSNPNLYWYRQAAGRGLQLLFYSVGIGQISSEVPQNLSASRPQDRQFILSSKKLLLSDSGFYLCAWSRSANEKLFFGSGTQLSVL.

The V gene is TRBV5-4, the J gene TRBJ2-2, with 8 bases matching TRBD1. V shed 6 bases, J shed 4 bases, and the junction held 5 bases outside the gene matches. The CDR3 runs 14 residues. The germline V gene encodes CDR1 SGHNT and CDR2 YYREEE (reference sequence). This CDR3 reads CASNTDRVTGELFF. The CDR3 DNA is TGTGCCAGCAATACGGACAGGGTCACCGGGGAGCTGTTTTTT.

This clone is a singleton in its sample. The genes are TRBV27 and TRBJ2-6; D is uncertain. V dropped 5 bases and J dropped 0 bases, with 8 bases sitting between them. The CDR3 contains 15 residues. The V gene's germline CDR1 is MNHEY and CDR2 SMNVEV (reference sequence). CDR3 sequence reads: CASSPRLSGANVLTF. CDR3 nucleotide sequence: TGTGCCAGCAGTCCGCGACTCTCTGGGGCCAACGTCCTGACTTTC.

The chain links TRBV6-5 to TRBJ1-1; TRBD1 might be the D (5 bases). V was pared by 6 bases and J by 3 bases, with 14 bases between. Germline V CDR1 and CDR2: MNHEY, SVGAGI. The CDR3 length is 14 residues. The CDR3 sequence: CASSRRDPDTEAFF. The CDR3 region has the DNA TGTGCCAGCAGCCGAAGGGACCCGGACACTGAAGCTTTCTTT.